This TCR beta chain was captured in a study of blood T cell repertoires in COVID-19. The sample holds a few counts of this clone. Repertoires were generated with immunoSEQ multiplex PCR, while TCRdb's copy carries only in-frame clones and drops some. The table includes some 200,000 clones, 85% to 90% detected once. The germline V gene encodes CDR1 SGDLS and CDR2 YYNGEE. V gave up 4 bases and J gave up 4 bases; unmatched junction bases: 4. CDR3 length equals 15 residues. The sequence came from a man aged 18 to 35 with active or convalescent COVID-19. Material for sequencing was peripheral blood. The genes are TRBV9 and TRBJ2-7; TRBD2 matches at 14 bases. The CDR3 reads CASSPGTSGGYEQYF. For the CDR3, the DNA is TGTGCCAGCAGCCCTGGGACTAGCGGGGGTTACGAGCAGTACTTC.